This TCR beta chain was captured in a study of blood T cell repertoires in COVID-19. Study-level background: The United States, Italy and Spain provided the acute and convalescent COVID-19 samples. The cDNA or gDNA used as material had been derived from T cells, B-cell-depleted T cells, or PBMCs.

V lost 0 bases and J lost 3; bases outside the gene matches: 1. The V gene's germline CDR1 is LNHNV and CDR2 YYDKDF (reference sequence). This CDR3 contains 15 residues. Cohorts were based on clinical histories the participants reported. Recovered status in Cohort 3 required two negative PCRs, clearance, or symptom resolution. Clones were sequenced by immunoSEQ multiplex PCR, and TCRdb holds only the in-frame ones, with some missing. The sample yields 330,000 or so clones, roughly 87% seen once. Sequencing used PBMCs or T cells enriched from blood (not recorded which). This clonotype originated in a woman aged 25 to 39 who had recovered from COVID-19. The chain recombines TRBV15 with TRBJ2-1; TRBD1 agrees at 8 bases. This CDR3 reads CATSREQGGYNEQFF. The DNA for the CDR3 is TGTGCCACCAGCAGAGAACAGGGGGGCTACAATGAGCAGTTCTTC.